A single T cell receptor (beta chain) is shown here with its context. The data are from a study of radiation and T cells in renal cell carcinoma. Method: immunoSEQ multiplex PCR; TCRdb's copy keeps in-frame clones and lacks some. This sample carries some 150,000 clones, roughly 87% of them seen once, and the ten largest clones take around 13%. Time point given: blood 2 weeks post-SBRT. The treatment: 15 Gy SBRT to primary tumor, nephrectomy 4 weeks later. V lost 8 bases and J lost 1, with 11 bases in between. Germline V gene data show CDR1 as SEHNR and CDR2 as FQNEAQ (reference sequence). The CDR3 spans 13 residues.

The sample here was blood, taken from a patient whose treatment included radiotherapy and nephrectomy. The clonotype was recovered from a woman aged 45 to 65 with renal cell carcinoma. The chain has TRBV7-9 and TRBJ2-5, with D possibly TRBD1 on 6 matching bases. The CDR3 DNA reads as TGTGCCAGCTGTAGGACAGCCCAAGAGACCCAGTACTTC. Protein product: CASCRTAQETQYF.